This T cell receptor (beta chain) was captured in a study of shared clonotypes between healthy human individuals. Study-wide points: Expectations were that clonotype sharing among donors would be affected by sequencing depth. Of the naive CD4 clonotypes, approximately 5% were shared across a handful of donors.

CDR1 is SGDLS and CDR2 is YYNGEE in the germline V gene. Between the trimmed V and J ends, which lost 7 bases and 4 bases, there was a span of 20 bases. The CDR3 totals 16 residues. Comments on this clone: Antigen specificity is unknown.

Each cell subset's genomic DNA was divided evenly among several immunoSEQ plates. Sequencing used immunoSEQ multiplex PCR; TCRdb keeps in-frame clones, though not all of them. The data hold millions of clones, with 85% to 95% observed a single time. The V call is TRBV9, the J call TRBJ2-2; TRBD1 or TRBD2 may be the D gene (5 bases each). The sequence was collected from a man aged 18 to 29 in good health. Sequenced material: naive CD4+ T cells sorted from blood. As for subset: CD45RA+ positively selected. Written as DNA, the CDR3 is TGTGCCAGCGGCCCAGTCGGGGCGCTAGTCACCGGGGAGCTGTTTTTT. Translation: CASGPVGALVTGELFF.